This is a list of T cell receptor beta chains from one sample in a study of OX40 agonist ivuxolimab in advanced cancers. Produced via immunoSEQ multiplex PCR; TCRdb's table is partial and in-frame only. The table records some 44,000 clones, around 80% of them present only once. The source material was CD4+ or CD8+ T cells sorted from blood, sampled in a trial of the OX40 agonist ivuxolimab. The source of these receptors is an adult with an advanced solid tumor such as melanoma, head and neck, liver or kidney cancer. The CDR3 runs from the conserved cysteine through the conserved F or W. Fields, in order: V gene, clone size, D gene, J gene, CDR3 protein, CDR3 DNA. D genes are given only for firm matches. The size field is filled for only some rows; it gives once, few, many or a size class.

TRBV7-6,few,-,TRBJ2-2,CASSSTNTGELFF,TGTGCCAGCAGCTCCACGAACACCGGGGAGCTGTTTTTT
TRBV9,-,TRBD1,TRBJ1-2,CASSVDGTAYGYTF,TGTGCCAGCAGCGTAGACGGGACAGCCTATGGCTACACCTTC
TRBV5-1,few,TRBD1,TRBJ2-5,CASSLATGVETQYF,TGCGCCAGCAGCTTAGCGACAGGGGTGGAGACCCAGTACTTC
TRBV5-1,-,-,TRBJ2-5,CASSVEETQYF,TGCGCCAGCAGCGTCGAAGAGACCCAGTACTTC
TRBV2,-,-,TRBJ2-7,CASTPTGLAYEQYF,TGTGCCAGCACCCCCACGGGGTTAGCTTACGAGCAGTACTTC
TRBV7-6,-,-,TRBJ2-7,CASSLVGDRSYEQYF,TGTGCCAGCAGCTTAGTAGGGGACCGCTCCTACGAGCAGTACTTC
TRBV19,-,TRBD1,TRBJ1-2,CASSPRQGMFYGYTF,TGTGCCAGTAGTCCTCGACAGGGGATGTTCTATGGCTACACCTTC
TRBV6-1,-,-,TRBJ2-5,CASQVGVKETQYF,TGTGCCAGCCAAGTTGGCGTCAAAGAGACCCAGTACTTC
TRBV6-5,-,TRBD1,TRBJ2-7,CASSFGTGSYEQYF,TGTGCCAGCAGTTTTGGGACAGGGTCCTACGAGCAGTACTTC
TRBV9,-,-,TRBJ1-2,CASSPRGEDYGYTF,TGTGCCAGCAGCCCCAGAGGGGAGGACTATGGCTACACCTTC
TRBV19,-,TRBD2,TRBJ2-1,CASKGLAGRDEQFF,TGTGCCAGCAAAGGACTAGCGGGAAGGGATGAGCAGTTCTTC
TRBV11-3,-,TRBD2,TRBJ2-5,CASSLGTSGEETQYF,TGTGCCAGCAGCTTGGGGACTAGCGGGGAAGAGACCCAGTACTTC
TRBV4-2,-,-,TRBJ1-2,CASSQLDISGSYGYTF,TGTGCCAGCAGCCAACTGGACATCTCAGGTAGCTATGGCTACACCTTC
TRBV28,-,TRBD1,TRBJ1-2,CASSQGTGAPYGYTF,TGTGCCAGCAGTCAGGGGACAGGCGCCCCCTATGGCTACACCTTC
TRBV18,-,-,TRBJ1-2,CASSPERGHGYTF,TGTGCCAGCTCACCGGAACGGGGGCATGGCTACACCTTC
TRBV11-2,few,-,TRBJ2-7,CASSLEGAGEQYF,TGTGCCAGCAGCTTAGAGGGGGCGGGAGAGCAGTACTTC
TRBV7-9,-,-,TRBJ2-7,CASSLEGISRDEQYF,TGTGCCAGCAGCTTAGAAGGTATCTCAAGGGACGAGCAGTACTTC
TRBV15,-,TRBD1,TRBJ1-2,CATGQGNYGYTF,TGTGCCACTGGACAGGGAAACTATGGCTACACCTTC
TRBV28,-,-,TRBJ1-5,CASSLVSRGAQPQHF,TGTGCCAGCAGTTTAGTCTCACGGGGGGCTCAGCCCCAGCATTTT
TRBV7-9,-,-,TRBJ1-1,CASSPAGIFEAFF,TGTGCCAGCAGCCCGGCAGGGATTTTTGAAGCTTTCTTT
TRBV4-1,-,-,TRBJ2-7,CASSRTIPPYEQYF,TGCGCCAGCAGCCGGACTATCCCGCCCTACGAGCAGTACTTC
TRBV5-4,-,-,TRBJ1-1,CASSSGTSIAGLTEAFF,TGTGCCAGCAGCTCCGGGACCTCAATCGCGGGACTCACTGAAGCTTTCTTT
TRBV4-2,medium-sized,-,TRBJ1-5,CASSQGGHSQQPQHF,TGTGCCAGCAGCCAAGGAGGACATTCACAACAGCCCCAGCATTTT
TRBV7-2,-,TRBD2,TRBJ2-5,CASSPSSGVQETQYF,TGTGCCAGCAGTCCCTCTAGCGGGGTACAAGAGACCCAGTACTTC
TRBV2,-,-,TRBJ2-2,CASRPNEGGANTGELFF,TGTGCCAGCAGACCCAACGAGGGCGGAGCCAACACCGGGGAGCTGTTTTTT
TRBV18,-,-,TRBJ2-7,CASSPKDEQYF,TGTGCCAGCTCACCAAAAGACGAGCAGTACTTC
TRBV7-3,-,-,TRBJ2-1,CASSLTRGGSNEQFF,TGTGCCAGCAGCTTAACCCGAGGTGGAAGCAATGAGCAGTTCTTC
TRBV28,-,-,TRBJ1-2,CASSSGVLRGYTF,TGTGCCAGCAGTAGCGGGGTGCTGCGTGGCTACACCTTC